The sequence of this T cell receptor (beta chain) was determined in a study of Ad26.COV2.S vaccination and SARS-CoV-2 variants. Turning to the study itself: In the study, Ad26.COV2.S was injected intramuscularly once, or twice 56 days apart.

Note on this clone: Its target is unknown.

The germline V gene has CDR1 MNHEY and CDR2 SVGAGI. With 6 bases removed from V and 4 bases from J, the gap between germline ends came to 12 bases. This CDR3 is 14 amino acids long. Broader study findings: While placebo recipients had lower spike-specific TCR breadth, vaccine recipients had more. Responses of spike-specific T cells (both CD8+ and CD4+) reportedly showed substantial breadth after vaccination.

Treatment in this sample: roughly 18 received Ad26.COV2.S at low or high dose, single or two shots; roughly 5 received placebo; per-sample allocation not given. Repertoires come from day 63 after the first vaccine or placebo injection. A Boston donor was an adult aged 18-55 years. The method was immunoSEQ multiplex PCR; TCRdb's version includes in-frame clones alone and lacks a portion of them. The sample has roughly 320,000 clones; roughly 80% are singletons. This sequence was found in a person between 18 and 60 years old who received the Ad26.COV2.S COVID-19 vaccine or a placebo. J is TRBJ2-2 and V is TRBV6-5, with D perhaps matching TRBD1 (6 bases). The sequencing used peripheral blood, collected in a trial of Ad26.COV2.S vaccine versus placebo. This CDR3 reads CASRAARGTGELFF. DNA of the CDR3: TGTGCCAGCAGAGCCGCCAGGGGCACCGGGGAGCTGTTTTTT.